Listed below are T cell receptor beta chains from one sample, sequenced in a study of T cells of healthy individuals. In TCRdb, the 5' RACE reads were re-called with MiXCR into one record per CDR3 protein. Altogether around 83,000 distinct CDR3 sequences are present, roughly 5% being singletons, with the ten largest covering around 8%. The receptors here all came from a female donor in good health. The CDR3 runs from the conserved cysteine through the conserved F or W. The order of the fields is J gene, clone size, V gene, D gene, CDR3 protein, CDR3 DNA. A D gene is named only where the DNA matches it firmly. Rows give clone size only sometimes, using once, few, many, or a class for an expanded clone.

J: TRBJ2-7; size: many; V: TRBV30; D: .; CDR3: CACQDRSYEQYF; DNA: TGTGCCTGTCAAGACAGATCCTACGAGCAGTACTTC
J: TRBJ2-4; size: .; V: TRBV30; D: .; CDR3: CAWRAGDLAKNIQYF; DNA: TGTGCCTGGAGGGCGGGCGACTTAGCCAAAAACATTCAGTACTTC
J: TRBJ2-5; size: few; V: TRBV11-2; D: TRBD1; CDR3: CASTVQGLETQYF; DNA: TGTGCCAGCACCGTACAGGGGCTGGAGACCCAGTACTTC
J: TRBJ2-6; size: many; V: TRBV7-8; D: .; CDR3: CASSLRTGRSGANVLTF; DNA: TGTGCCAGCAGCCTCCGGACGGGCCGCTCTGGGGCCAACGTCCTGACTTTC
J: TRBJ2-6; size: many; V: TRBV6-4; D: .; CDR3: CATRTDSGANVLTF; DNA: TGTGCCACCCGAACGGACTCTGGGGCCAACGTCCTGACTTTC
J: TRBJ1-1; size: many; V: TRBV6-2/TRBV6-3; D: .; CDR3: CASRDIRREAFF; DNA: TGTGCCAGCAGGGACATCCGACGGGAAGCTTTCTTT
J: TRBJ2-1; size: few; V: TRBV5-1; D: .; CDR3: CASSHRQESDYNEQFF; DNA: TGCGCCAGCAGCCACAGACAGGAGTCAGACTACAATGAGCAGTTCTTC
J: TRBJ1-1; size: .; V: TRBV29-1; D: .; CDR3: CSVRARGGVNTEAFF; DNA: TGCAGCGTTCGAGCCCGGGGCGGAGTTAACACTGAAGCTTTCTTT
J: TRBJ1-1; size: many; V: TRBV3-1; D: .; CDR3: CASSHPTARGTEAFF; DNA: TGTGCCAGCAGCCACCCGACGGCTCGCGGCACTGAAGCTTTCTTT
J: TRBJ1-6; size: many; V: TRBV6-1; D: TRBD1; CDR3: CASRKRQGAANSPLHF; DNA: TGTGCCAGCAGGAAGAGACAGGGGGCTGCCAATTCACCCCTCCACTTT
J: TRBJ2-3; size: .; V: TRBV6-6; D: TRBD1; CDR3: CASSPTGQEVTDTQYF; DNA: TGTGCCAGCAGTCCGACGGGACAGGAGGTCACAGATACGCAGTATTTT
J: TRBJ2-3; size: many; V: TRBV7-2; D: TRBD1; CDR3: CASSFRQGDTQYF; DNA: TGTGCCAGCAGCTTTCGACAGGGGGATACGCAGTATTTT
J: TRBJ2-3; size: many; V: TRBV7-9; D: .; CDR3: CASSLVYDTQYF; DNA: TGTGCCAGCAGCTTAGTCTACGATACGCAGTATTTT
J: TRBJ2-1; size: .; V: TRBV6-6; D: .; CDR3: CASRQDLLSYNEQFF; DNA: TGTGCCAGCAGGCAGGACTTACTCTCCTACAATGAGCAGTTCTTC
J: TRBJ2-6; size: many; V: TRBV7-2; D: TRBD1; CDR3: CASSLAQGASGANVLTF; DNA: TGTGCCAGCAGCTTAGCGCAGGGGGCGTCTGGGGCCAACGTCCTGACTTTC
J: TRBJ2-3; size: many; V: TRBV7-9; D: .; CDR3: CASSLGGTPSTDTQYF; DNA: TGTGCCAGCAGCTTAGGCGGGACACCTAGCACAGATACGCAGTATTTT
J: TRBJ2-4; size: many; V: TRBV2; D: TRBD2; CDR3: CASAGTSGSAGAKNIQYF; DNA: TGTGCCAGCGCCGGGACTAGCGGGAGTGCGGGGGCCAAAAACATTCAGTACTTC
J: TRBJ2-5; size: .; V: TRBV3-1; D: .; CDR3: CASSPGFSISQETQYF; DNA: TGTGCCAGCAGCCCCGGGTTCAGCATTTCTCAAGAGACCCAGTACTTC
J: TRBJ1-1; size: .; V: TRBV12-3/TRBV12-4; D: .; CDR3: CASSHPGPSPEAFF; DNA: TGTGCCAGCAGTCACCCGGGACCGAGCCCTGAAGCTTTCTTT
J: TRBJ2-2; size: .; V: TRBV12-3/TRBV12-4; D: .; CDR3: CASSFMGAGVTGELFF; DNA: TGTGCCAGCAGTTTTATGGGGGCGGGTGTGACCGGGGAGCTGTTTTTT
J: TRBJ2-1; size: many; V: TRBV29-1; D: .; CDR3: CSVYPGYYNEQFF; DNA: TGCAGCGTTTACCCGGGCTACTACAATGAGCAGTTCTTC
J: TRBJ2-2; size: many; V: TRBV27; D: TRBD2; CDR3: CASSSEASGRVDTGELFF; DNA: TGTGCCAGCAGTTCGGAGGCTAGCGGGAGAGTGGACACCGGGGAGCTGTTTTTT
J: TRBJ2-5; size: many; V: TRBV19; D: TRBD2; CDR3: CASLGLAGVETQYF; DNA: TGTGCCAGTTTGGGACTAGCGGGAGTAGAGACCCAGTACTTC
J: TRBJ1-1; size: few; V: TRBV4-3; D: .; CDR3: CASSQGQSGSTEAFF; DNA: TGCGCCAGCAGCCAAGGACAGAGTGGATCCACTGAAGCTTTCTTT
J: TRBJ2-7; size: many; V: TRBV20-1; D: TRBD2; CDR3: CSATLWEGSPYEQYF; DNA: TGCAGTGCTACGTTGTGGGAGGGGTCCCCCTACGAGCAGTACTTC
J: TRBJ2-4; size: many; V: TRBV10-3; D: TRBD1; CDR3: CAISDPGGILLAKNIQYF; DNA: TGTGCCATCAGTGATCCAGGGGGAATCTTATTAGCCAAAAACATTCAGTACTTC
J: TRBJ2-2; size: many; V: TRBV27; D: TRBD2; CDR3: CASTGLAGDTGELFF; DNA: TGTGCCAGCACTGGACTAGCAGGGGACACCGGGGAGCTGTTTTTT
J: TRBJ2-3; size: many; V: TRBV6-5; D: TRBD2; CDR3: CASSYTSGRGDTQYF; DNA: TGTGCCAGCAGTTACACTAGCGGGAGAGGAGATACGCAGTATTTT
J: TRBJ2-5; size: many; V: TRBV4-3; D: .; CDR3: CASSQDLWGETQYF; DNA: TGCGCCAGCAGCCAAGATCTTTGGGGAGAGACCCAGTACTTC
J: TRBJ2-3; size: few; V: TRBV5-6; D: .; CDR3: CASSLSLGPPGYSTDTQYF; DNA: TGTGCCAGCAGCTTGTCGCTCGGACCTCCTGGCTACAGCACAGATACGCAGTATTTT
J: TRBJ2-3; size: many; V: TRBV7-8; D: .; CDR3: CASSLGGVRDTQYF; DNA: TGTGCCAGCAGCTTAGGGGGAGTGAGGGATACGCAGTATTTT
J: TRBJ2-6; size: few; V: TRBV5-1; D: .; CDR3: CASSPGWRSGANVLTF; DNA: TGCGCCAGCAGTCCCGGTTGGCGCTCTGGGGCCAACGTCCTGACTTTC
J: TRBJ1-1; size: .; V: TRBV5-4; D: .; CDR3: CASSSTPLQGAEAFF; DNA: TGTGCCAGCAGCTCGACCCCGCTACAGGGCGCTGAAGCTTTCTTT
J: TRBJ1-3; size: .; V: TRBV7-2; D: .; CDR3: CASVKPGINTIYF; DNA: TGTGCCAGCGTAAAGCCAGGCATAAACACCATATATTTT
J: TRBJ2-1; size: many; V: TRBV4-1; D: .; CDR3: CASSQAVVSYNEQFF; DNA: TGCGCCAGCAGCCAAGCGGTCGTTTCCTACAATGAGCAGTTCTTC
J: TRBJ2-1; size: .; V: TRBV28; D: .; CDR3: CASSLSFYGSGRTYNEQFF; DNA: TGTGCCAGCAGTTTGAGTTTTTATGGGAGCGGACGAACCTACAATGAGCAGTTCTTC
J: TRBJ2-7; size: few; V: TRBV28; D: TRBD1; CDR3: CASSPDRVSYEQYF; DNA: TGTGCCAGCAGCCCGGACAGGGTCTCCTACGAGCAGTACTTC
J: TRBJ2-5; size: .; V: TRBV12-5; D: TRBD1; CDR3: CASGVDRGETQYF; DNA: TGTGCTAGTGGTGTCGACAGGGGGGAGACCCAGTACTTC
J: TRBJ1-2; size: once; V: TRBV2; D: .; CDR3: CASTDDSRVYGYTF; DNA: TGTGCCAGCACCGATGACAGTCGTGTCTATGGCTACACCTTC
J: TRBJ2-1; size: many; V: TRBV5-4; D: .; CDR3: CASKKGGGGRDWGEQFF; DNA: TGTGCCAGCAAAAAAGGGGGAGGGGGAAGGGACTGGGGTGAGCAGTTCTTC
J: TRBJ2-7; size: many; V: TRBV28; D: .; CDR3: CASTLLAGGEQYF; DNA: TGTGCCAGCACTCTCCTAGCCGGGGGCGAGCAGTACTTC
J: TRBJ1-5; size: many; V: TRBV6-1; D: TRBD1; CDR3: CASSERQGGQPQHF; DNA: TGTGCCAGCAGTGAACGCCAGGGGGGCCAGCCCCAGCATTTT
J: TRBJ1-5; size: .; V: TRBV30; D: .; CDR3: CAWRERIGRGYSNQPQHF; DNA: TGTGCCTGGAGGGAACGAATCGGACGGGGATATAGCAATCAGCCCCAGCATTTT
J: TRBJ2-3; size: .; V: TRBV4-2; D: .; CDR3: CASSQDLPRDLGTDTQYF; DNA: TGTGCCAGCAGCCAAGATCTCCCGAGGGACTTGGGCACAGATACGCAGTATTTT
J: TRBJ2-2; size: few; V: TRBV29-1; D: .; CDR3: CSVESPGRTGELFF; DNA: TGCAGCGTCGAATCTCCGGGTCGCACCGGGGAGCTGTTTTTT
J: TRBJ2-2; size: many; V: TRBV7-7; D: .; CDR3: CASSLALPNTGELFF; DNA: TGTGCTAGCAGCTTAGCCCTACCCAACACCGGGGAGCTGTTTTTT
J: TRBJ1-1; size: few; V: TRBV5-1; D: .; CDR3: CASSLVSGNTEAFF; DNA: TGCGCCAGCAGCTTGGTTTCGGGGAACACTGAAGCTTTCTTT
J: TRBJ2-3; size: many; V: TRBV7-3; D: TRBD1; CDR3: CASSQQGIEADTQYF; DNA: TGTGCCAGCAGCCAACAGGGGATCGAGGCAGATACGCAGTATTTT
J: TRBJ2-7; size: many; V: TRBV7-9; D: TRBD1; CDR3: CASSDRQGLYEQYF; DNA: TGTGCCAGCAGCGATCGACAGGGCCTCTACGAGCAGTACTTC
J: TRBJ2-3; size: few; V: TRBV15; D: TRBD2; CDR3: CATSREPGLAAASTDTQYF; DNA: TGTGCCACCAGCAGAGAACCGGGACTAGCGGCCGCTAGCACAGATACGCAGTATTTT